One and the same sample provided the 27 T cell receptor beta chains below, sequenced in a study of STAT5B mutations in CD4+ large granular lymphocyte leukemia (dated by TCRdb to the early 2020s). The receptor library was made with the immunoSEQ multiplex PCR assay. TCRdb re-hosts the immuneACCESS table, in-frame sequences only. Its copies lack some clones; in the studies checked, an unresolved V gene accounts for under half of them, and the cause for the rest is not known. The sample records fewer than 45,000 clones, roughly 80% of which are singletons. The biggest ten clones account for approximately 0.3% of the sample. Input material: CD4+ T cells from blood buffy coats. Every receptor here comes from a human donor in good health.

The chain couples TRBV29-1 to TRBJ1-1; D ambiguous. This CDR3 has 12 amino acids. CDR1 and CDR2 from the germline V gene are SQVTM and ANQGSEA. Deletions cut 1 base from V and 11 bases from J, with 14 bases between. CDR3 amino acids: CSVEAPVTGAFF. CDR3 DNA sequence: TGCAGCGTTGAAGCTCCGGTCACCGGGGCTTTCTTT.

The rearrangement joins TRBV2 to TRBJ1-3; D gene ambiguous. CDR1 is SNHLY and CDR2 is FYNNEI in the germline V gene. The CDR3 is 14 residues long. V lost 1 base and J 1 base, leaving 5 bases between the germline ends. CDR3 sequence (DNA): TGTGCCAGCAGTGAAGGTATATCTGGAAACACCATATATTTT. It translates to CASSEGISGNTIYF.

This chain uses TRBV4-3 with TRBJ2-1, with 9 nucleotides matching TRBD2. CDR1 and CDR2 from the germline V gene are LGHNA and YSLEER. This CDR3 comprises 17 residues. The ends lost 1 base at V and 9 bases at J; junction bases unmatched: 13. The CDR3 sequence is CASSQVAQRGVQGEQFF. CDR3 coding DNA: TGCGCCAGCAGCCAAGTGGCCCAGCGGGGGGTTCAGGGTGAGCAGTTCTTC.

The chain uses TRBV9 and TRBJ1-5; D is unclear. From germline, CDR1 is SGDLS and CDR2 YYNGEE. The V end was cut by 0 bases, the J end by 0 bases, with 13 bases between. The CDR3 sequence is 17 residues long. This CDR3 reads CASSVVGGKYSNQPQHF. The DNA of the CDR3 is TGTGCCAGCAGCGTAGTTGGCGGTAAGTATAGCAATCAGCCCCAGCATTTT.

The chain has TRBV19 and TRBJ1-5, with D maybe TRBD1 (5 bases). The V gene's germline CDR1 is LNHDA and CDR2 SQIVND (reference sequence). The CDR3 consists of 15 residues. V was cut by 4 bases and J by 7 bases, with 17 bases left in between. Here the CDR3 reads CASSTTGTAGQPQHF. In DNA form, the CDR3 reads TGTGCCAGTAGTACCACCGGGACCGCGGGGCAGCCCCAGCATTTT.

This sequence joins TRBV6-5 and TRBJ2-2, with D perhaps matching TRBD1 (6 bases). Trimming took 8 bases from V and 6 from J, leaving 19 bases between them. Germline CDR1 and CDR2: MNHEY and SVGAGI. The CDR3 loop spans 15 amino acids. The CDR3 sequence is CASRMGDTLPGELFF. CDR3 bases: TGTGCCAGCCGTATGGGGGACACGCTGCCCGGGGAGCTGTTTTTT.

The chain combines TRBV6-1 with TRBJ1-5; no clear D gene. The CDR3 is made up of 15 amino acids. Trimming shortened V by 4 bases and J by 1 base, and 11 bases separated the two germline ends. Per germline, CDR1 MNHNS and CDR2 SASEGT. The CDR3, as DNA: TGTGCCAGCAGTGTTCAACAAGGGAGCAATCAGCCCCAGCATTTT. Residues: CASSVQQGSNQPQHF.

The chain employs TRBV6-5 and TRBJ2-7, with 7 bases identical to TRBD1. CDR3 size: 12 residues. The germline V gene has CDR1 MNHEY and CDR2 SVGAGI. V lost 4 bases to trimming and J lost 11 bases; unmatched junction nucleotides: 8. The CDR3 loop is CASSSRQGLEYF. DNA of the CDR3: TGTGCCAGCAGTTCACGACAGGGCCTAGAGTACTTC.

The V call is TRBV11-3, the J call TRBJ2-2; D remains ambiguous. This CDR3 region has 14 residues. Germline V CDR1 and CDR2: SGHNT, YENEEA. V lost 5 bases to trimming and J lost 2 bases, with 9 bases between them. The DNA of the CDR3 is TGTGCCAGCAGCCGAGGACCAAACACCGGGGAGCTGTTTTTT. It yields the protein CASSRGPNTGELFF.

The rearrangement joins TRBV28 to TRBJ1-2; a possible D gene is TRBD1 (6 bases). Germline V gene data show CDR1 as MDHEN and CDR2 as SYDVKM. The CDR3 is 12 residues long. The ends were cut back, 5 bases at V and 5 bases at J, with 9 bases in the middle. The CDR3 loop is CASSRTDYGYTF. CDR3 sequence (DNA): TGTGCCAGCAGTCGGACAGATTATGGCTACACCTTC.

The chain recombines TRBV19 with TRBJ2-4; TRBD1 aligns across 7 bases. Losses at the gene ends were 4 bases for V and 0 bases for J; bases not matched to a gene: 6. The CDR3 is made up of 16 amino acids. The germline gives CDR1 LNHDA, CDR2 SQIVND (reference sequence). CDR3 bases: TGTGCCAGTAGTACGCAGGGGGTTTTAGCCAAAAACATTCAGTACTTC. It codes for CASSTQGVLAKNIQYF.

The genes are TRBV5-4 and TRBJ2-1; 13 nucleotides align to TRBD2. The germline V gene encodes CDR1 SGHNT and CDR2 YYREEE (reference sequence). The CDR3 covers 16 residues. The trim removed 4 bases at V and 9 bases at J, leaving 10 bases unmatched. The CDR3 spells CASSLAGTSGKSEQFF. The CDR3 nucleotides are TGTGCCAGCAGCCTCGCAGGGACTAGCGGGAAGAGTGAGCAGTTCTTC.

The V call is TRBV4-3, the J call TRBJ1-1; D uncertain. The CDR3 is 18 amino acids. CDR1 is LGHNA and CDR2 is YSLEER in the germline V gene. V was pared by 5 bases and J by 4 bases, with 26 bases between. This CDR3 reads CASSSQVQQAMRVTEAFF. The CDR3 DNA reads as TGCGCCAGCAGCAGCCAAGTCCAGCAGGCAATGAGAGTCACTGAAGCTTTCTTT.

This chain joins TRBV6-5 and TRBJ2-3; TRBD1 aligns across 8 bases. Trimming took 4 bases from V and 2 from J; bases not matched to a gene: 5. CDR3 length: 15 residues. Germline V lookup: CDR1 MNHEY, CDR2 SVGAGI. CDR3 sequence reads: CASSLQGADTDTQYF. CDR3 DNA sequence: TGTGCCAGCAGTTTGCAGGGGGCGGACACAGATACGCAGTATTTT.

V is TRBV15 and J is TRBJ1-5; 8 bases fit TRBD1. The CDR3 loop spans 14 amino acids. Losses at the gene ends were 2 bases for V and 7 bases for J; bases not matched to a gene: 4. Per germline, CDR1 LNHNV and CDR2 YYDKDF (reference sequence). The CDR3, as DNA: TGTGCCACCAGCAGACCAGGGGGCGAGCAGCCCCAGCATTTT. It translates to CATSRPGGEQPQHF.

Written as DNA, the CDR3 is TGTGCCAGCAGTGACGGACCACGGACTGAAGCTTTCTTT. It yields the protein CASSDGPRTEAFF. The chain carries TRBV9 and TRBJ1-1; D is uncertain. V lost 5 bases, J lost 5 bases, and 13 bases lay in between. This CDR3 contains 13 residues. Germline-derived CDR1 and CDR2 are SGDLS and YYNGEE.

This chain uses TRBV10-1 with TRBJ2-1; either TRBD1 or TRBD2 may supply D (5 bases each). CDR3 length: 16 residues. Trimming removed 0 bases from V and 0 bases from J, with 9 bases in between. Germline loops: CDR1 WNHNN, CDR2 SYGVQD (reference sequence). The CDR3, as DNA: TGCGCCAGCAGTGAGTCTATCGGGGCCTCCTACAATGAGCAGTTCTTC. Amino acids: CASSESIGASYNEQFF.

The chain carries TRBV27 and TRBJ2-3; 9 bases are shared with TRBD2. The CDR3 runs 17 residues. CDR1 is MNHEY, CDR2 SMNVEV, per germline (reference sequence). V was pared by 1 base and J by 2 bases, with 7 bases of the junction left unmatched. The CDR3 here is CASSLWGSGRNTDTQYF. CDR3 coding DNA: TGTGCCAGCAGTTTATGGGGTAGCGGGAGAAACACAGATACGCAGTATTTT.

The chain recombines TRBV4-3 with TRBJ2-6, with D perhaps TRBD1 (5 bases). With 0 bases removed from V and 4 bases from J, the gap between germline ends came to 10 bases. The CDR3 sequence is 16 residues long. The germline V gene encodes CDR1 LGHNA and CDR2 YSLEER. As DNA, the CDR3 is TGCGCCAGCAGCCAAGAGGTGCGACAGGGGGCCAACGTCCTGACTTTC. Protein product: CASSQEVRQGANVLTF.

The V call is TRBV19, the J call TRBJ1-3, with D tentatively TRBD1 (5 bases). Per the germline V gene, CDR1 is LNHDA and CDR2 is SQIVND (reference sequence). Trimming removed 9 bases at V and 3 bases at J, with 15 bases between. This CDR3 comprises 14 residues. This chain's CDR3 is CASREGRVGNTIYF. DNA for the CDR3: TGTGCCAGCCGAGAGGGGAGGGTTGGAAACACCATATATTTT.

The rearrangement joins TRBV4-1 to TRBJ2-2; no definite D call. With 3 bases removed from V and 0 bases from J, the gap between germline ends came to 8 bases. Germline V lookup: CDR1 MGHRA, CDR2 YSYEKL. The CDR3 sequence is 15 residues long. The DNA of the CDR3 is TGCGCCAGCAGCCATACTAAAACGAACACCGGGGAGCTGTTTTTT. Amino acids: CASSHTKTNTGELFF.

This chain connects TRBV5-8 to TRBJ1-1; TRBD1 matches 9 bases. The germline V gene has CDR1 SGHTS and CDR2 YDEGEE. The CDR3 extends over 14 amino acids. Germline trimming cut 4 bases from V and 3 bases from J; bases unmatched to any gene: 4. This CDR3 is CASSQQGAYTEAFF. The CDR3 bases are TGTGCCAGCAGCCAACAGGGGGCATACACTGAAGCTTTCTTT.

CDR3 sequence: CASSPQTPARTDNYGYTF. Here the CDR3 DNA reads TGTGCCAGCAGTCCACAAACCCCAGCTCGGACTGATAACTATGGCTACACCTTC. The chain couples TRBV7-9 to TRBJ1-2, with D unresolved. The CDR3 is 18 residues long. V was shortened by 6 bases and J by 1 base, with 24 bases between the two germline ends. Germline CDR1 reads SEHNR; CDR2 reads FQNEAQ (reference sequence).

The chain couples TRBV10-3 to TRBJ2-3, with TRBD2 identical over 14 bases. Germline assignment: CDR1 ENHRY and CDR2 SYGVKD. V was pared by 7 bases and J by 0 bases, with 3 bases of the junction left unmatched. CDR3 length equals 16 residues. CDR3 bases: TGTGCCATCAAAAGGACTAGCGGGAGGAGCACAGATACGCAGTATTTT. It yields the protein CAIKRTSGRSTDTQYF.

This clone was detected once. V gene TRBV7-2 combines with J gene TRBJ1-6; no firm D call. Trimming cost V 3 bases and J 5 bases, with 11 bases left between them. Germline CDR1 SGHTA, CDR2 FQGNSA. CDR3 length: 15 amino acids. The CDR3 DNA reads TGTGCCAGCAGCTTGGACGCAGGAAATAATTCACCCCTCCACTTT. Residues: CASSLDAGNNSPLHF.

A word on this clone: The germline gene is not matched at one end of the junction; a read error may be the cause. The chain uses TRBV7-9 and TRBJ2-5, with 7 bases fitting TRBD2. The CDR3 sequence is 14 residues long. CDR1 is SEHNR, CDR2 FQNEAQ, per germline (reference sequence). The DNA for the CDR3 is TGTGCCAGCAGGTTAGCGGGCCCAAGAAAGACCCAGTACTTC. Its protein product is CASRLAGPRKTQYF. Using reference TRBV7-9 and TRBJ2-5 for the parts outside the CDR3, the full variable domain is DTGVSQNPRHKITKRGQNVTFRCDPISEHNRLYWYRQTLGQGPEFLTYFQNEAQLEKSRLLSDRFSAERPKGSFSTLEIQRTEQGDSAMYLCASRLAGPRKTQYFGPGTRLLVL.

This clone showed up just once. The chain carries TRBV10-3 and TRBJ1-2; 7 bases fit TRBD1. Germline V CDR1 and CDR2: ENHRY, SYGVKD. The V segment lost 8 bases and the J segment 0 bases; nucleotides outside the gene matches: 3. The CDR3 is 13 amino acids. CDR3 protein: CAIRDSTNYGYTF. The CDR3, as DNA: TGTGCCATCCGGGACAGTACTAACTATGGCTACACCTTC.